The 30 T cell receptor beta chains in this list originate from one sample, sequenced in a study of CD8 T cells in Susac syndrome. Reverse transcription of 0.5 to 1 ug RNA used random hexamers. TCRdb processed the immunoSEQ multiplex PCR reads anew with MiXCR; each CDR3 protein has one entry. The table lists fewer than 90,000 distinct CDR3 sequences, 93% of them singletons. The sample comprised CD8+ T cells from PBMCs. Every receptor here comes from a human donor with Susac syndrome.

The V call is TRBV6-1, the J call TRBJ1-4; D call uncertain. The CDR3 is 15 amino acids. Germline V gives CDR1 MNHNS, CDR2 SASEGT. V shed 2 bases and J shed 4 bases, with 11 bases lying between them. CDR3 DNA sequence: TGTGCCAGCAGTGAAAGGTTCCAGTATAATGAAAAACTGTTTTTT. Translated: CASSERFQYNEKLFF.

The chain carries TRBV9 and TRBJ2-1; TRBD2 agrees at 8 bases. V trimming: 0 bases; J trimming: 15 bases; junction bases outside the gene matches: 14. The CDR3 is made up of 15 amino acids. CDR1 is SGDLS, CDR2 YYNGEE, per germline. CDR3 protein: CASSVERGGYYQLFF. The CDR3 nucleotides are TGTGCCAGCAGCGTAGAACGCGGGGGGTACTATCAGCTGTTCTTC.

This chain joins TRBV7-2 and TRBJ1-5; the D gene is possibly TRBD1 (5 bases). Between the trimmed V and J ends, which lost 1 base and 3 bases, there was a span of 13 bases. Germline V gene sequence: CDR1 SGHTA, CDR2 FQGNSA. This CDR3 comprises 16 residues. This chain's CDR3 is CASSLGPRALNQPQHF. CDR3 bases: TGTGCCAGCAGCTTAGGGCCCAGGGCTCTCAATCAGCCCCAGCATTTT.

The chain joins TRBV18 to TRBJ2-7; D gene ambiguous. The CDR3 length is 16 residues. V lost 6 bases and J lost 2, with 20 bases in between. CDR1 is KGHSH, CDR2 LQKENI, per germline. Here the CDR3 DNA reads TGTGCCAGCTCCCCCTCCCTAATTCGCGGTACCTACGAGCAGTACTTC. Encoded protein: CASSPSLIRGTYEQYF.

Here the CDR3 reads CASKMTGSNQPQHF. The DNA for the CDR3 is TGTGCCAGCAAGATGACGGGTAGCAATCAGCCCCAGCATTTT. The rearrangement links TRBV6-2 or TRBV6-3 to TRBJ1-5; D ambiguous. Germline lookup yields CDR1 MNHEY and CDR2 SVGEGT. V was clipped by 7 bases and J by 0 bases, with 10 bases between them. This CDR3 spans 14 amino acids.

The chain uses TRBV10-3 and TRBJ1-6; 9 bases align to TRBD1. With 9 bases clipped from V and 7 bases from J, the junction kept 1 base outside the gene matches. CDR1 ENHRY and CDR2 SYGVKD come from the germline V gene. This CDR3 is 12 amino acids long. The CDR3 nucleotides read TGTGCCATGGGACAGGGCAATTCACCCCTCCACTTT. As protein: CAMGQGNSPLHF.

The gene calls are TRBV9 and TRBJ2-1; maybe TRBD2 (7 bases). V was shortened by 7 bases and J by 3 bases, with 20 bases between the two germline ends. This CDR3 region has 16 residues. Germline V gene lookup returns CDR1 SGDLS and CDR2 YYNGEE. Here the CDR3 reads CASSLGGGVSYNEQFF. CDR3 DNA sequence: TGTGCCAGCTCCCTCGGAGGGGGGGTCAGCTACAATGAGCAGTTCTTC.

The gene calls are TRBV11-2 and TRBJ2-1; D perhaps matches TRBD2 (6 bases). The germline V gene encodes CDR1 SGHAT and CDR2 FQNNGV. The CDR3 totals 17 residues. V was trimmed by 5 bases and J by 0 bases, leaving 17 bases between them. The CDR3: CASSPTVAEASYNEQFF. In DNA form, the CDR3 reads TGTGCCAGCAGCCCGACAGTAGCGGAGGCCTCCTACAATGAGCAGTTCTTC.

The rearrangement uses TRBV7-8 and TRBJ2-7; 8 bases are a match to TRBD1. Germline lookup yields CDR1 SGHVS and CDR2 FQNEAQ. The V segment lost 5 bases and the J segment 4 bases; nucleotides outside the gene matches: 10. This CDR3 region has 15 residues. CDR3 DNA: TGTGCCAGCAGCACCCAGACAGGGGTTCCATACGAGCAGTACTTC. Translated, it gives CASSTQTGVPYEQYF.

Here the CDR3 reads CASSSGLPGDTQYF. CDR3 in DNA: TGTGCCAGCAGTTCGGGACTCCCGGGGGATACGCAGTATTTT. This chain connects TRBV27 to TRBJ2-3; maybe TRBD2 (6 bases). The germline CDR1 and CDR2 sequences are MNHEY and SMNVEV (reference sequence). Trimming took off 4 bases at V and 6 bases at J, with 14 bases between the two ends. This CDR3 comprises 14 residues.

The V gene is TRBV5-1, the J gene TRBJ2-1, with 8 bases aligning to TRBD2. V dropped 2 bases and J dropped 7; count of bases not matched to a gene: 14. Germline V CDR1 and CDR2: SGHRS, YFSETQ. The CDR3 length is 17 residues. The CDR3 is CASSLSPMAGGTNEQFF. The CDR3 coding sequence is TGCGCCAGCAGCTTATCCCCCATGGCGGGGGGAACTAATGAGCAGTTCTTC. Full variable domain (outside the CDR3, taken from reference TRBV5-1 and TRBJ2-1): KAGVTQTPRYLIKTRGQQVTLSCSPISGHRSVSWYQQTPGQGLQFLFEYFSETQRNKGNFPGRFSGRQFSNSRSEMNVSTLELGDSALYLCASSLSPMAGGTNEQFFGPGTRLTVL.

This CDR3 is CSAWGDSGNTIYF. CDR3 in DNA: TGCAGCGCCTGGGGGGACTCTGGAAACACCATATATTTT. This chain joins TRBV29-1 and TRBJ1-3; tentative D call: TRBD1 (5 bases). The CDR3 is 13 residues long. Trimming left V 7 bases short and J 0 bases short, with 10 bases between. CDR1 and CDR2 from the germline V gene are SQVTM and ANQGSEA. Complete variable domain (other parts from reference TRBV29-1 and TRBJ1-3): SAVISQKPSRDICQRGTSLTIQCQVDSQVTMMFWYRQQPGQSLTLIATANQGSEATYESGFVIDKFPISRPNLTFSTLTVSNMSPEDSSIYLCSAWGDSGNTIYFGEGSWLTVV.

The chain couples TRBV11-3 to TRBJ2-3, with TRBD2 identical over 7 bases. Germline CDR1 SGHNT, CDR2 YENEEA. With 5 bases clipped from V and 1 base from J, the junction kept 6 bases outside the gene matches. The CDR3 totals 15 residues. The CDR3 DNA is TGTGCCAGCAGCCCCAGGGAGGGCGGCACAGATACGCAGTATTTT. Amino acids: CASSPREGGTDTQYF.

The V and J genes are TRBV4-2 and TRBJ2-2; 7 positions agree with TRBD1. Germline V lookup: CDR1 LGHNA, CDR2 YNFKEQ. The CDR3 extends over 13 amino acids. The V gene end was trimmed by 3 bases and the J gene end by 5 bases; junction bases not matched to a gene: 0. The CDR3 bases are TGTGCCAGCAGCCAGACAGGGACCGGGGAGCTGTTTTTT. It encodes CASSQTGTGELFF.

The chain links TRBV6-5 to TRBJ2-5; D unresolved. Germline CDR1 and CDR2: MNHEY and SVGAGI. Trimming stripped 5 bases from V and 2 bases from J, with 9 bases between. The CDR3 is 13 amino acids. For the CDR3, the DNA is TGTGCCAGCAGTCCACAAGGACAAGAGACCCAGTACTTC. It yields the protein CASSPQGQETQYF.

The chain is built from TRBV7-8 and TRBJ2-7; tentative D call: TRBD2 (5 bases). Trimming removed 0 bases at V and 0 bases at J, with 9 bases between. Germline V lookup: CDR1 SGHVS, CDR2 FQNEAQ. There are 15 residues in the CDR3. CDR3 nucleotides: TGTGCCAGCAGCTTAGCTAGCGACAACTCCTACGAGCAGTACTTC. Translation: CASSLASDNSYEQYF.

The chain joins TRBV4-1 to TRBJ2-7, with D perhaps matching TRBD1 (6 bases). Germline V gene lookup returns CDR1 MGHRA and CDR2 YSYEKL. V dropped 4 bases and J dropped 4 bases, with 17 bases sitting between them. The CDR3 is 15 amino acids. CDR3 in amino acids: CASSPIPRGRYEQYF. In DNA form, the CDR3 reads TGCGCCAGCAGCCCGATCCCCAGGGGTCGGTACGAGCAGTACTTC.

The V gene is TRBV12-3 or TRBV12-4, the J gene TRBJ1-2, with 8 bases aligning to TRBD1. This CDR3 has 16 residues. V was pared by 4 bases and J by 8 bases, with 15 bases of the junction left unmatched. The CDR3 here is CASSSSAGQDVIGYTF. CDR3 sequence (DNA): TGTGCCAGCAGTTCCTCGGCGGGACAGGACGTAATCGGCTACACCTTC.

The V and J genes are TRBV7-9 and TRBJ2-7; 11 nucleotides match TRBD1. CDR1 and CDR2 from the germline V gene are SEHNR and FQNEAQ (reference sequence). The CDR3 is 15 residues long. V shed 3 bases and J 3 bases; nucleotides not matched to a gene: 4. The CDR3 protein is CASSFSDRGLYEQYF. In DNA, the CDR3 is TGTGCCAGCAGCTTCTCGGACAGGGGGCTCTACGAGCAGTACTTC.

The chain couples TRBV7-6 to TRBJ2-5, with a possible D match to TRBD1 (7 bases). CDR1 is SGHVS, CDR2 FNYEAQ, per germline. The CDR3 contains 17 residues. The germline V and J ends were trimmed by 0 bases and 1 base, with 15 bases remaining between them. This CDR3 is CASSLAWRGQIQETQYF. In DNA, the CDR3 is TGTGCCAGCAGCTTAGCGTGGAGGGGACAGATCCAAGAGACCCAGTACTTC.

This chain connects TRBV7-9 to TRBJ1-1, with TRBD1 as a possible D gene (6 bases). Looked up from germline, CDR1 is SEHNR and CDR2 is FQNEAQ (reference sequence). V gave up 5 bases and J gave up 1 base, with 17 bases separating them. The CDR3 sequence is 16 residues long. The CDR3 region has the DNA TGTGCCAGCAGCCATAGACAGGCGATTCCGAACACTGAAGCTTTCTTT. Protein: CASSHRQAIPNTEAFF.

The genes are TRBV20-1 and TRBJ2-7; 9 nucleotides line up with TRBD2. Germline V gene sequence: CDR1 DFQATT, CDR2 SNEGSKA (reference sequence). V dropped 1 base and J dropped 3; count of bases not matched to a gene: 7. This CDR3 is 15 amino acids long. CDR3 nucleotides: TGCAGTGCTAGAGGATCGACTAGCGGCCGCTACGAGCAGTACTTC. Translation gives CSARGSTSGRYEQYF.

This clonotype occurred once. V usage is TRBV5-1 and J usage is TRBJ2-7; 7 bases align to TRBD2. The CDR3 has 17 amino acids. J lost 0 bases, V lost 4 bases, and 13 bases had no gene match. Germline V gives CDR1 SGHRS, CDR2 YFSETQ. CDR3 bases: TGCGCCAGCAGCAACTATCTAGCGGACCTTAGCTCCTACGAGCAGTACTTC. It encodes CASSNYLADLSSYEQYF.

CDR3 region: CASRRDRGGLNTEAFF. The CDR3 nucleotides are TGTGCCAGCAGACGGGACAGGGGGGGGCTGAACACTGAAGCTTTCTTT. The chain carries TRBV27 and TRBJ1-1, with 11 bases lining up with TRBD1. The CDR3 has 16 residues. Germline trimming cut 6 bases from V and 0 bases from J; bases unmatched to any gene: 6. CDR1 is MNHEY and CDR2 is SMNVEV in the germline V gene (reference sequence).

The chain links TRBV7-9 to TRBJ1-2; 9 bases are a match to TRBD1. With 2 bases clipped from V and 0 bases from J, the junction kept 7 bases outside the gene matches. Germline V gives CDR1 SEHNR, CDR2 FQNEAQ (reference sequence). The CDR3 loop spans 17 amino acids. CDR3 in DNA: TGTGCCAGCAGCTTAACAGGGGGCGCGACCGCTAACTATGGCTACACCTTC. Translating it yields CASSLTGGATANYGYTF.

The chain has TRBV20-1 and TRBJ2-7; D is tentatively TRBD1 or TRBD2 (5 bases each). CDR1 is DFQATT, CDR2 SNEGSKA, per germline (reference sequence). With 7 bases removed from V and 7 bases from J, the gap between germline ends came to 17 bases. The CDR3 consists of 12 residues. In nucleotides, the CDR3 is TGCAGTGTCCCGGGACCCTCGTCAGAGCAGTACTTC. Protein: CSVPGPSSEQYF.

The rearrangement links TRBV27 to TRBJ2-7; D not certain. The CDR3 is 15 amino acids. Germline CDR1 reads MNHEY; CDR2 reads SMNVEV (reference sequence). V was cut by 6 bases and J by 0 bases, with 15 bases left in between. For the CDR3, the DNA is TGTGCCAGCAGGAAGGACGCCCCGAGCTCCTACGAGCAGTACTTC. Its translation: CASRKDAPSSYEQYF.

The rearrangement uses TRBV27 and TRBJ2-7; D may match TRBD1 or TRBD2 (5 bases each). Germline assignment: CDR1 MNHEY and CDR2 SMNVEV (reference sequence). The CDR3 is 12 residues long. V was pared by 2 bases and J by 5 bases, with 7 bases between. For the CDR3, the DNA is TGTGCCAGCAGTTTACGGGGACACGAGCAGTACTTC. Translated: CASSLRGHEQYF.

In its sample, this clonotype was seen once. This rearrangement joins TRBV20-1 to TRBJ1-5; D ambiguous. Germline CDR1 is DFQATT and CDR2 is SNEGSKA (reference sequence). The CDR3 covers 14 residues. V was trimmed by 4 bases and J by 2 bases, leaving 12 bases between them. CDR3 in DNA: TGCAGTGCTACTTTGGGGAGTGGCAATCAGCCCCAGCATTTT. Translating it yields CSATLGSGNQPQHF.

V gene TRBV12-3 or TRBV12-4 combines with J gene TRBJ1-2, with 7 nucleotides matching TRBD1. With 6 bases clipped from V and 0 bases from J, the junction kept 4 bases outside the gene matches. The CDR3 is 14 amino acids. CDR3 residues: CASRWTGANYGYTF. The DNA for the CDR3 is TGTGCCAGCAGGTGGACAGGAGCTAACTATGGCTACACCTTC.